The 7 T cell receptor beta chains reported below all come from one sample, sequenced in a study of tissue T cells after allogeneic stem cell transplantation. This table comes from immunoSEQ multiplex PCR, and its TCRdb copy is limited to in-frame clones, with some not included. Of fewer than 30,000 clones in the sample, less than 75% were seen once. The sample was tissue from the ileum, taken at autopsy. Source of these receptors: a female donor aged 60 or older with lung cancer.

This clone was detected a few times. V and J are TRBV4-2 and TRBJ1-2; D gene uncertain. V was trimmed by 1 base and J by 9 bases, leaving 9 bases between them. The CDR3 loop spans 12 amino acids. CDR1 is LGHNA, CDR2 YNFKEQ, per germline. The CDR3: CASSQGEGRYTF. Written as DNA, the CDR3 is TGTGCCAGCAGCCAAGGGGAGGGTCGCTACACCTTC.

The chain has TRBV4-1 and TRBJ2-3; TRBD1 matches 9 bases. In germline, CDR1 is MGHRA, CDR2 YSYEKL. V was pared by 0 bases and J by 0 bases, with 4 bases of the junction left unmatched. The CDR3 contains 17 residues. The CDR3 DNA sequence: TGCGCCAGCAGCCAAGAGTTACAGGGGGCGAGCACAGATACGCAGTATTTT. This translates into CASSQELQGASTDTQYF.

The CDR3 DNA sequence: TGTGCCAGCAGCCTGGACGGACAGTCCTTAAATTCACCCCTCCACTTT. Amino acids: CASSLDGQSLNSPLHF. The chain has TRBV7-9 and TRBJ1-6; perhaps TRBD1 as D (6 bases). V lost 5 bases to trimming and J lost 7 bases, with 18 bases between them. Looked up from germline, CDR1 is SEHNR and CDR2 is FQNEAQ (reference sequence). This CDR3 has 16 amino acids. The full variable domain, rest sourced from reference TRBV7-9 and TRBJ1-6, is DTGVSQNPRHKITKRGQNVTFRCDPISEHNRLYWYRQTLGQGPEFLTYFQNEAQLEKSRLLSDRFSAERPKGSFSTLEIQRTEQGDSAMYLCASSLDGQSLNSPLHFGNGTRLTVT.

The chain uses TRBV2 and TRBJ1-2; 8 bases are a match to TRBD1. The germline V gene encodes CDR1 SNHLY and CDR2 FYNNEI. V lost 3 bases to trimming and J lost 5 bases; unmatched junction nucleotides: 17. This CDR3 contains 18 residues. The CDR3 loop is CASSDQGTGRNHDYGYTF. CDR3 nucleotides: TGTGCCAGCAGTGATCAGGGGACAGGACGAAACCACGATTATGGCTACACCTTC.

V gene TRBV19 combines with J gene TRBJ1-1; D is uncertain. The CDR3 sequence is 13 residues long. The V and J ends lost 6 bases and 1 base respectively, with 9 bases between them. Looked up from germline, CDR1 is LNHDA and CDR2 is SQIVND (reference sequence). The CDR3 region has the DNA TGTGCCAGTAGCCTCCGGGAGAACACTGAAGCTTTCTTT. Translating gives CASSLRENTEAFF.

The chain is built from TRBV7-3 and TRBJ2-3; 7 bases line up with TRBD2. This CDR3 is 12 amino acids long. V lost 8 bases, J lost 4 bases, and 3 bases stayed unmatched. Germline-derived CDR1 and CDR2 are SGHTA and FQGTGA. This CDR3 is CASCGLADTQYF. Here the CDR3 DNA reads TGTGCCAGCTGTGGACTAGCAGATACGCAGTATTTT.

V gene TRBV9 combines with J gene TRBJ1-1; the D is unclear. Germline loops: CDR1 SGDLS, CDR2 YYNGEE. Trimming took 0 bases from V and 0 from J, leaving 3 bases between them. The CDR3 consists of 13 residues. This CDR3 is CASSVAVNTEAFF. CDR3 DNA: TGTGCCAGCAGCGTAGCCGTGAACACTGAAGCTTTCTTT.